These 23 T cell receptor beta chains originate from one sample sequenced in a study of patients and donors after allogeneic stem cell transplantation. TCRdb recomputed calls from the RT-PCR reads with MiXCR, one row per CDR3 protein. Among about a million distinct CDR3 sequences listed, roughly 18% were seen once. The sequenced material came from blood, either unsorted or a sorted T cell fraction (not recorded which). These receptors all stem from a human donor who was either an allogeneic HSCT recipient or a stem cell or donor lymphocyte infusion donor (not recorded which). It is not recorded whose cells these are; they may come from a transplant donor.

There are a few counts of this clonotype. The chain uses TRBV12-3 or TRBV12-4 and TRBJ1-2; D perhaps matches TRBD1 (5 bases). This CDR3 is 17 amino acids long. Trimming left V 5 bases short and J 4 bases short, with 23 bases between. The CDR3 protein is CASSTPLGDVEGYGYTF. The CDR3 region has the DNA TGTGCCAGCAGTACCCCCCTGGGGGACGTTGAGGGCTATGGCTACACCTTC.

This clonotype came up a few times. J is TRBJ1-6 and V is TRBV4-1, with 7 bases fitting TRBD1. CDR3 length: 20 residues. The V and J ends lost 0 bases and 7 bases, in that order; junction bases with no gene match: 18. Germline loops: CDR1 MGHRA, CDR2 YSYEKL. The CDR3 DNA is TGCGCCAGCAGCCAAGATCTGTTCCGTAATACCGGGACAGAGAATTCACCCCTCCACTTT. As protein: CASSQDLFRNTGTENSPLHF.

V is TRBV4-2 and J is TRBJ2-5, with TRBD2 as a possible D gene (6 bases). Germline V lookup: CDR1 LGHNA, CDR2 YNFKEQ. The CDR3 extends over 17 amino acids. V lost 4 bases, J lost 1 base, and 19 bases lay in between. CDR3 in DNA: TGTGCCAGCAGCCTCTTGGGAGGAGGACTTACCCAAGAGACCCAGTACTTC. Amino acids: CASSLLGGGLTQETQYF.

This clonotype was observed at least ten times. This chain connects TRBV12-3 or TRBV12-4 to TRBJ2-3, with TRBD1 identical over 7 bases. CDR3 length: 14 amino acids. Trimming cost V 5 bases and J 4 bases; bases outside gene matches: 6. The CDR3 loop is CASSRRQGADTQYF. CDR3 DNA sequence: TGTGCCAGCAGTCGTAGACAGGGAGCAGATACGCAGTATTTT.

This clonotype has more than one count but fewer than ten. DNA of the CDR3: TGCGCCAGCAGCTTGGTGGCTGTCTCCTACGAGCAGTACTTC. Protein sequence: CASSLVAVSYEQYF. V gene TRBV5-1 combines with J gene TRBJ2-7, with no clear D. V lost 0 bases to trimming and J lost 0 bases, with 7 bases between them. The CDR3 loop spans 14 amino acids. Germline V gene lookup returns CDR1 SGHRS and CDR2 YFSETQ.

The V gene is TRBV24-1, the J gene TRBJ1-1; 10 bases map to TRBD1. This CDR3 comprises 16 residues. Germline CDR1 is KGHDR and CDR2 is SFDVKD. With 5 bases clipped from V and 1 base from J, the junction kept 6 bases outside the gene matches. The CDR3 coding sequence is TGTGCCACCAGTGCCGCGGACAGGGGGGAGAACACTGAAGCTTTCTTT. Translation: CATSAADRGENTEAFF.

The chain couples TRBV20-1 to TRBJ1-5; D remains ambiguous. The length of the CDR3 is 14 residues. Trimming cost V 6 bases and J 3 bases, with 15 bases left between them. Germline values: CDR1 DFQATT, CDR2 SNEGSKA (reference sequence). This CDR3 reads CSARRGSYNQPQHF. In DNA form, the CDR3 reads TGCAGTGCCCGAAGAGGGTCGTACAATCAGCCCCAGCATTTT.

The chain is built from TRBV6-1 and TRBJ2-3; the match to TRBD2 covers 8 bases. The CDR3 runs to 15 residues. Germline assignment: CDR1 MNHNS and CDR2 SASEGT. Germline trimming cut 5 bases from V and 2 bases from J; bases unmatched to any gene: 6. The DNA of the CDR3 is TGTGCCAGCAGTCGCGGGGGGCCGGCCACAGATACGCAGTATTTT. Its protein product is CASSRGGPATDTQYF.

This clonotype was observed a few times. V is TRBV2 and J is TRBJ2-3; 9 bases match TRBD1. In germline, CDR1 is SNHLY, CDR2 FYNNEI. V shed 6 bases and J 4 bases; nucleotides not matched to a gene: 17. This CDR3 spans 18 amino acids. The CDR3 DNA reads TGTGCCAGCAGAGGGACAGGGCGTGTGTGGGATGGCCCAGATACGCAGTATTTT. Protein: CASRGTGRVWDGPDTQYF.

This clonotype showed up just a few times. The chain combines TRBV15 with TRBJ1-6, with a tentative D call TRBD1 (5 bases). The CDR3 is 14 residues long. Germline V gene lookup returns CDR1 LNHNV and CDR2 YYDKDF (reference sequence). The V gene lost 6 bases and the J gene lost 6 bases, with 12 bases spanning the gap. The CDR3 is CATRPDRLNSPLHF. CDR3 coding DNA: TGTGCCACCAGACCCGACAGACTTAATTCACCCCTCCACTTT. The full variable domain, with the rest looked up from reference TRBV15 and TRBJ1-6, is DAMVIQNPRYQVTQFGKPVTLSCSQTLNHNVMYWYQQKSSQAPKLLFHYYDKDFNNEADTPDNFQSRRPNTSFCFLDIRSPGLGDTAMYLCATRPDRLNSPLHFGNGTRLTVT.

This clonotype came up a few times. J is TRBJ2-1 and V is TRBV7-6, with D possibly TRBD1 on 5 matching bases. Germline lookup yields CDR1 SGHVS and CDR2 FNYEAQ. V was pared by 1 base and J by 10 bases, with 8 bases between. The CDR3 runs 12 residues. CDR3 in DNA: TGTGCCAGCAGCTTAGATAGGACAGAGCAGTTCTTC. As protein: CASSLDRTEQFF.

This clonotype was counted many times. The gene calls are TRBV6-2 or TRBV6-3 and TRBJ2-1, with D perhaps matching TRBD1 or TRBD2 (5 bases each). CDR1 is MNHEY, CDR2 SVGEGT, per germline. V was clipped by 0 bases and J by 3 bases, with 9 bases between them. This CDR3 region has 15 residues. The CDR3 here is CASSYSMGVYNEQFF. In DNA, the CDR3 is TGTGCCAGCAGTTACTCGATGGGGGTCTACAATGAGCAGTTCTTC.

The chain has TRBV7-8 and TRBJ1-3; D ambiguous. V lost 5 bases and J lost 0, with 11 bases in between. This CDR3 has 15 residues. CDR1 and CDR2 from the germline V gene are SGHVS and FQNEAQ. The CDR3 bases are TGTGCCAGCAGCCGGCGGGAGGTCTCTGGAAACACCATATATTTT. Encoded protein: CASSRREVSGNTIYF.

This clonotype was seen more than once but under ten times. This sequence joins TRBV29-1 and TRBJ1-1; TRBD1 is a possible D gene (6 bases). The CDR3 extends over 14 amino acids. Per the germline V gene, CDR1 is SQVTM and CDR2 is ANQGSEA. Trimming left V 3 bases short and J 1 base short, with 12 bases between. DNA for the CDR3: TGCAGCGTTGACGGGGGCCGGGGGAACACTGAAGCTTTCTTT. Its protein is CSVDGGRGNTEAFF.

For the CDR3, the DNA is TGTGCCAGCAGCCAAGATCGGCCGGGTGGGTTGGCTGAAGCTTTCTTT. The encoded protein is CASSQDRPGGLAEAFF. The chain uses TRBV4-2 and TRBJ1-1, with D hard to call. The germline gives CDR1 LGHNA, CDR2 YNFKEQ. Trimming took 0 bases from V and 6 from J, leaving 17 bases between them. The CDR3 loop spans 16 amino acids.

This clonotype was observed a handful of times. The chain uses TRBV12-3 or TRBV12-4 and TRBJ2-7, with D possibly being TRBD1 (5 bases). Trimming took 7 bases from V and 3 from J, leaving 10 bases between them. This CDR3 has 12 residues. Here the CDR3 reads CASTTQGYEQYF. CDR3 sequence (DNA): TGTGCCAGCACTACTCAGGGCTACGAGCAGTACTTC.

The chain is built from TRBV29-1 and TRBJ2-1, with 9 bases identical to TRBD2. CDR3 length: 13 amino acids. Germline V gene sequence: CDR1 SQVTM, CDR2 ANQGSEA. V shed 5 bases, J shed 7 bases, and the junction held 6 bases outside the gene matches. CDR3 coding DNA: TGCAGCGTTCGAGGGACTAGCAGAAATGAGCAGTTCTTC. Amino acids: CSVRGTSRNEQFF.

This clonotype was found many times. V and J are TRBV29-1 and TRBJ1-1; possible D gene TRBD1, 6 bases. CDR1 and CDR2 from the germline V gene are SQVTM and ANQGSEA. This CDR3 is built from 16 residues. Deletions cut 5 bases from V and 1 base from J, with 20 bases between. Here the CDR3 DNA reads TGCAGCGTTCCATCTGACAGGAGCGTTTCGAACACTGAAGCTTTCTTT. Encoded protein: CSVPSDRSVSNTEAFF.

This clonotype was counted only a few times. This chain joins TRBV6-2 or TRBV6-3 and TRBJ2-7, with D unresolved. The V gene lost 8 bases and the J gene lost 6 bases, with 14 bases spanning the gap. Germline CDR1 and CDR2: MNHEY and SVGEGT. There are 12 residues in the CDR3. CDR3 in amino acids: CASRTAEVEQYF. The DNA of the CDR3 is TGTGCCAGCCGGACCGCCGAGGTCGAGCAGTACTTC.

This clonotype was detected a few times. The CDR3: CASSLEGFRGRNEQFF. The CDR3 DNA reads TGTGCCAGCAGCTTAGAGGGGTTTAGAGGGAGGAATGAGCAGTTCTTC. This chain uses TRBV11-2 with TRBJ2-1, with a possible D match to TRBD2 (6 bases). The CDR3 has 16 residues. Germline lookup yields CDR1 SGHAT and CDR2 FQNNGV. Trimming pared 0 bases from V and 7 bases from J, leaving 16 bases between.

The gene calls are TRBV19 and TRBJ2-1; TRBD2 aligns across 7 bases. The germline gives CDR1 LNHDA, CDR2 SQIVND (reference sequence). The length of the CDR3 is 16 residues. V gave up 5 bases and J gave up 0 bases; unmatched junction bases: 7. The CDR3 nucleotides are TGTGCCAGTAGTTGGGGGGGGAGAAGCTCCTACAATGAGCAGTTCTTC. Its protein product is CASSWGGRSSYNEQFF.

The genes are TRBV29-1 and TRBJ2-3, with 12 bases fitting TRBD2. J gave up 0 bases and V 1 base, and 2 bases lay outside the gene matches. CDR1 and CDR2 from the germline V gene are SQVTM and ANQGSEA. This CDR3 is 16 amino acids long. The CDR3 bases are TGCAGCGTTGAAGCCGGGACTAGCGGGAGCACAGATACGCAGTATTTT. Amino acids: CSVEAGTSGSTDTQYF.

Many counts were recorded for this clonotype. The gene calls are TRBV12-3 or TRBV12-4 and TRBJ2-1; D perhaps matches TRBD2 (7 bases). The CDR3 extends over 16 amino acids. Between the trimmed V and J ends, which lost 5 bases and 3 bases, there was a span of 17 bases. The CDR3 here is CASSLRGGDHYNEQFF. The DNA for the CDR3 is TGTGCCAGCAGTCTTCGAGGGGGGGATCACTACAATGAGCAGTTCTTC.